What follows are 15 T cell receptor beta chains derived from one specimen sequenced in a study of blood T cell repertoires in COVID-19. TCRdb keeps only in-frame clones here, not all; method: immunoSEQ multiplex PCR. This table has some 220,000 clones, around 82% appearing once. Sequenced sample: peripheral blood. These receptor sequences come from a human donor in a cohort sampled during active COVID-19.

This chain connects TRBV19 to TRBJ1-5; D might be TRBD1 (6 bases). Germline values: CDR1 LNHDA, CDR2 SQIVND (reference sequence). This CDR3 comprises 14 residues. V was cut by 1 base and J by 9 bases, with 13 bases left in between. CDR3 region: CASSIGRQGRPQHF. The DNA for the CDR3 is TGTGCCAGTAGTATAGGGCGGCAGGGGCGGCCCCAGCATTTT. Using reference TRBV19 and TRBJ1-5 for the parts outside the CDR3, the full variable domain is DGGITQSPKYLFRKEGQNVTLSCEQNLNHDAMYWYRQDPGQGLRLIYYSQIVNDFQKGDIAEGYSVSREKKESFPLTVTSAQKNPTAFYLCASSIGRQGRPQHFGDGTRLSIL.

V is TRBV19 and J is TRBJ1-5; D is unresolved. V was clipped by 8 bases and J by 6 bases, with 14 bases between them. CDR3 size: 13 residues. Germline-derived CDR1 and CDR2 are LNHDA and SQIVND (reference sequence). The CDR3 DNA reads TGTGCCAGTTCGCCAGGCCATAGTCAGCCCCAGCATTTT. Amino acid sequence: CASSPGHSQPQHF.

This clone came up many times. The V and J genes are TRBV10-3 and TRBJ1-6; 7 bases agree with TRBD1. This CDR3 is 16 amino acids long. Looked up from germline, CDR1 is ENHRY and CDR2 is SYGVKD. With 0 bases clipped from V and 8 bases from J, the junction kept 7 bases outside the gene matches. The CDR3 coding sequence is TGTGCCATCAGTGAGTCAAGACAGGGAGGCGATTCACCCCTCCACTTT. It translates to CAISESRQGGDSPLHF.

V usage is TRBV28 and J usage is TRBJ1-1, with TRBD1 identical over 8 bases. The CDR3 consists of 15 residues. Germline lookup yields CDR1 MDHEN and CDR2 SYDVKM. With 2 bases clipped from V and 1 base from J, the junction kept 3 bases outside the gene matches. CDR3 amino acids: CASSLGQGWNTEAFF. The CDR3 coding sequence is TGTGCCAGCAGTTTAGGACAGGGTTGGAACACTGAAGCTTTCTTT.

The chain carries TRBV7-6 and TRBJ1-6, with TRBD1 matching 7 bases. The CDR3 contains 15 residues. Germline CDR1 SGHVS, CDR2 FNYEAQ. Trimming took 2 bases from V and 10 from J; bases not matched to a gene: 8. CDR3 DNA sequence: TGTGCCAGCAGCTTAATTCGGGACAGCGAATCACCCCTCCACTTT. Translated: CASSLIRDSESPLHF.

The DNA for the CDR3 is TGTGCCAGCAGCTCTCTAGCGGGGGGGACGGATACGCAGTATTTT. Amino acids: CASSSLAGGTDTQYF. V and J are TRBV7-3 and TRBJ2-3; 12 bases align to TRBD2. CDR1 SGHTA and CDR2 FQGTGA come from the germline V gene. V was pared by 4 bases and J by 6 bases, with 5 bases of the junction left unmatched. CDR3 size: 15 residues.

In its sample, this clone was seen a few times. The chain employs TRBV7-2 and TRBJ1-1; 7 nucleotides align to TRBD1. Trimming cost V 5 bases and J 2 bases; bases outside gene matches: 5. CDR3 length equals 14 residues. The germline V gene encodes CDR1 SGHTA and CDR2 FQGNSA. DNA for the CDR3: TGTGCCAGCAGCCTCAACAGGGGTAACACTGAAGCTTTCTTT. Its protein is CASSLNRGNTEAFF.

The rearrangement links TRBV19 to TRBJ1-1, with 9 nucleotides matching TRBD1. Germline values: CDR1 LNHDA, CDR2 SQIVND (reference sequence). The CDR3 loop spans 16 amino acids. The J segment lost 2 bases and the V segment lost 5 bases, leaving 9 bases of the junction unmatched. As DNA, the CDR3 is TGTGCCAGTAGTCAACCCGACAGGGGGATTAACACTGAAGCTTTCTTT. It is translated as CASSQPDRGINTEAFF. The full variable domain, rest sourced from reference TRBV19 and TRBJ1-1, is DGGITQSPKYLFRKEGQNVTLSCEQNLNHDAMYWYRQDPGQGLRLIYYSQIVNDFQKGDIAEGYSVSREKKESFPLTVTSAQKNPTAFYLCASSQPDRGINTEAFFGQGTRLTVV.

The gene calls are TRBV28 and TRBJ2-7; TRBD2 agrees at 7 bases. CDR3 size: 13 residues. Germline loops: CDR1 MDHEN, CDR2 SYDVKM. Trimming removed 7 bases from V and 5 bases from J; junction bases left unmatched: 8. The CDR3 region has the DNA TGTGCCAGCATCGGGGGGTACCGGGACGAGCAGTACTTC. Translation: CASIGGYRDEQYF. Supplemented by reference TRBV28 and TRBJ2-7, the full variable domain reads DVKVTQSSRYLVKRTGEKVFLECVQDMDHENMFWYRQDPGLGLRLIYFSYDVKMKEKGDIPEGYSVSREKKERFSLILESASTNQTSMYLCASIGGYRDEQYFGPGTRLTVT.

The chain uses TRBV19 and TRBJ1-2; TRBD1 might be the D (6 bases). The CDR3 sequence is 17 residues long. The V end lost 6 bases, the J end lost 4 bases, and 24 bases lay between the germline ends. Germline lookup yields CDR1 LNHDA and CDR2 SQIVND (reference sequence). CDR3 in amino acids: CASRARGGPGEAYGYTF. The CDR3 region has the DNA TGTGCCAGTAGGGCCAGGGGCGGGCCGGGTGAGGCCTATGGCTACACCTTC.

CDR3 coding DNA: TGTGCCAGCAGCTCGCCAGGGGGCCCTCAGGATCAGCCCCAGCATTTT. Translated: CASSSPGGPQDQPQHF. J is TRBJ1-5 and V is TRBV7-9; TRBD1 matches 8 bases. The CDR3 sequence is 16 residues long. Germline lookup yields CDR1 SEHNR and CDR2 FQNEAQ (reference sequence). With 4 bases clipped from V and 5 bases from J, the junction kept 10 bases outside the gene matches.

The gene calls are TRBV5-1 and TRBJ2-7; D is perhaps TRBD2 (5 bases). Per germline, CDR1 SGHRS and CDR2 YFSETQ. This CDR3 has 13 amino acids. Trimming cost V 2 bases and J 4 bases, with 10 bases left between them. CDR3 nucleotide sequence: TGCGCCAGCAGCTTTCCTGGCGGGTACGAGCAGTACTTC. It translates to CASSFPGGYEQYF.

The chain recombines TRBV2 with TRBJ2-5, with D maybe TRBD1 (7 bases). Trimming took off 8 bases at V and 3 bases at J, with 19 bases between the two ends. CDR1 and CDR2 from the germline V gene are SNHLY and FYNNEI. The CDR3 spans 15 residues. The CDR3 loop reads CASRLTGWGEETQYF. The CDR3 nucleotides are TGTGCCAGCCGCCTGACAGGGTGGGGGGAAGAGACCCAGTACTTC.

This clone was seen only once. V gene TRBV6-5 combines with J gene TRBJ2-3; TRBD2 might be the D (7 bases). This CDR3 region has 15 residues. CDR1 and CDR2 from the germline V gene are MNHEY and SVGAGI. V was cut by 6 bases and J by 6 bases, with 19 bases left in between. The CDR3 here is CASSRGARLTDTQYF. As DNA, the CDR3 is TGTGCCAGCAGCCGGGGGGCGCGATTGACCGATACGCAGTATTTT.

This clone was picked up a small number of times. The V gene is TRBV3-1 (or the pseudogene TRBV3-2), the J gene TRBJ2-2; D might be TRBD1 (5 bases). V was pared by 1 base and J by 0 bases, with 12 bases between. Germline CDR1 reads LGHDT; CDR2 reads YNNKEL (reference sequence). The CDR3 extends over 17 amino acids. The chain's CDR3 is CASSQAQGPANTGELFF. Here the CDR3 DNA reads TGTGCCAGCAGCCAAGCCCAGGGTCCTGCGAACACCGGGGAGCTGTTTTTT.